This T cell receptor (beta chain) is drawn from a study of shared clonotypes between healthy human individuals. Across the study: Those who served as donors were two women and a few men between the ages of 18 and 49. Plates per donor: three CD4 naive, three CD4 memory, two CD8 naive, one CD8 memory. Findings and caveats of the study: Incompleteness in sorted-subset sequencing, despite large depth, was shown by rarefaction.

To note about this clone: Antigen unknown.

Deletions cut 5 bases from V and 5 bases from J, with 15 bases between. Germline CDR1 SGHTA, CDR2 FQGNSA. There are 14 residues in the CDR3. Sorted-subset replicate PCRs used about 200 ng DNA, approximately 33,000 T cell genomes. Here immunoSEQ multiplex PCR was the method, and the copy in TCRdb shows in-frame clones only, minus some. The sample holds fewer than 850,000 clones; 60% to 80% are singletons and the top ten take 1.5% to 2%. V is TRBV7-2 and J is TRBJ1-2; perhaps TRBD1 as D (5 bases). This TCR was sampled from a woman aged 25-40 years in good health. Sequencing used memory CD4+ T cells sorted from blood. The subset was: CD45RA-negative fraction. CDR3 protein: CASSPYQTAYGYTF. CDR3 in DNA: TGTGCCAGCAGCCCATACCAGACAGCGTATGGCTACACCTTC.